This T cell receptor (beta chain) originates from a study of cytomegalovirus exposure and HLA in healthy donors. General study findings and limits: Analysis performed later found roughly 17,000 TCR beta sequences associated with HLA alleles at 0.05 false discovery rate.

Trimming took off 2 bases at V and 6 bases at J, with 14 bases between the two ends. Germline V lookup: CDR1 KGHSH, CDR2 LQKENI. This CDR3 has 15 residues. This clone has more than one count but fewer than ten. The antigen is not known. Nominally healthy donors provided the samples, though records likely missed some immune exposures. It was with 60 Vbeta and 13 Jbeta primers that the PCR ran. Clones were sequenced by immunoSEQ multiplex PCR, and TCRdb holds only the in-frame ones, with some missing. This table has some 150,000 clones, less than 85% appearing once. This clonotype originated in a man aged 55-75 years in good health and CMV-seronegative. The rearrangement uses TRBV18 and TRBJ1-5; D is possibly TRBD1 (6 bases). The specimen sequenced was PBMCs. The CDR3, as DNA: TGTGCCAGCTCACCAGATAGGGGGAAGGGTCAGCCCCAGCATTTT. Amino acid sequence: CASSPDRGKGQPQHF.